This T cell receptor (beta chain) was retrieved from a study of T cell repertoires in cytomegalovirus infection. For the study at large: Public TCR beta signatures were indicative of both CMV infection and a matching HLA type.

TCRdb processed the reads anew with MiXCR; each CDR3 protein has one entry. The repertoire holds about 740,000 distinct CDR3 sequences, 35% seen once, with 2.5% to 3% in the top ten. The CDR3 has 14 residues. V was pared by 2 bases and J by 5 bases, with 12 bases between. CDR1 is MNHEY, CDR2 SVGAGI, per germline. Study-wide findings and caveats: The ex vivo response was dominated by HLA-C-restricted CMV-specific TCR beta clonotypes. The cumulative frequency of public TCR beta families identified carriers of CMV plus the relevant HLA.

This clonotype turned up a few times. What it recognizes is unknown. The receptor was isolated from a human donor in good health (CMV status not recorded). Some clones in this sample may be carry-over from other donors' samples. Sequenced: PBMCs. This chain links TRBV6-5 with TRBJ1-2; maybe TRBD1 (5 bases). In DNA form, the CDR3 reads TGTGCCAGCAGTTACGGTATGGGGGTGTATGGCTACACCTTC. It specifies CASSYGMGVYGYTF.